The next 20 T cell receptor beta chains were all read from a single sample in a study of T-cell memory formation after mild COVID-19. TCRdb passed the 5' RACE reads through MiXCR, listing each CDR3 protein once. The sample contains 300,000 or so distinct CDR3 sequences, 15% to 20% of which appear only once. The sequenced sample consisted of PBMCs or a T cell subset sorted from them (not recorded which). All receptors derive from a man between 18 and 35 years old who had mild COVID-19 (a few samples of this study predate the infection). Cell type and time point are not known.

This clonotype was counted between two and nine times. The CDR3 bases are TGTGCCAGCAGCGGGCGGGGGTCTAGGAATGAGCAGTTCTTC. Translation gives CASSGRGSRNEQFF. This chain joins TRBV7-2 and TRBJ2-1; 7 nucleotides line up with TRBD2. Trimming at V came to 5 bases and at J to 7 bases, leaving 8 bases not matched to a gene. The V gene's germline CDR1 is SGHTA and CDR2 FQGNSA. The CDR3 is 14 residues long.

This clonotype was seen at least ten times. The rearrangement joins TRBV20-1 to TRBJ1-1; weak D call: TRBD1 (6 bases). The CDR3 extends over 14 amino acids. CDR1 and CDR2 (germline): DFQATT, SNEGSKA (reference sequence). The V end was cut by 6 bases, the J end by 3 bases, with 17 bases between. The DNA for the CDR3 is TGCAGTGCGCGAATGGGGCACAGGGACACTGAAGCTTTCTTT. Its protein is CSARMGHRDTEAFF.

The chain links TRBV4-2 to TRBJ2-2; the match to TRBD1 covers 8 bases. CDR3 size: 15 residues. Losses at the gene ends were 6 bases for V and 6 bases for J; bases not matched to a gene: 9. In germline, CDR1 is LGHNA, CDR2 YNFKEQ. The DNA of the CDR3 is TGTGCCAGCAGACGGGCAGGGGGCAGGTCCGGGGAGCTGTTTTTT. Its protein is CASRRAGGRSGELFF.

V is TRBV7-9 and J is TRBJ1-4, with D tentatively TRBD1 (5 bases). Germline V gene lookup returns CDR1 SEHNR and CDR2 FQNEAQ (reference sequence). Trimming cost V 0 bases and J 5 bases, with 10 bases left between them. This CDR3 is built from 15 residues. CDR3 protein: CASSLAGTVNEKLFF. For the CDR3, the DNA is TGTGCCAGCAGCTTAGCTGGGACCGTCAATGAAAAACTGTTTTTT.

This clonotype has only a few counts. V gene TRBV5-1 combines with J gene TRBJ2-3; D gene ambiguous. The CDR3 is made up of 15 amino acids. In germline, CDR1 is SGHRS, CDR2 YFSETQ. V lost 0 bases and J lost 6, with 14 bases in between. The CDR3 DNA is TGCGCCAGCAGCTTGGCCAAATTTAGGCAGGATACGCAGTATTTT. Protein: CASSLAKFRQDTQYF.

This clonotype occurred a few times. The chain recombines TRBV5-1 with TRBJ1-4; D unresolved. The CDR3 is 13 amino acids. Germline CDR1 and CDR2: SGHRS and YFSETQ. V was clipped by 0 bases and J by 8 bases, with 8 bases between them. Here the CDR3 reads CASSLDPKEKLFF. The CDR3 coding sequence is TGCGCCAGCAGCTTGGATCCGAAGGAAAAACTGTTTTTT.

This clonotype showed up many times. The CDR3, as DNA: TGTGCCAGCAGTCTTCAGGGTAATGAAAAACTGTTTTTT. This sequence encodes CASSLQGNEKLFF. The chain recombines TRBV6-5 with TRBJ1-4; weak D call: TRBD1 (5 bases). Germline lookup yields CDR1 MNHEY and CDR2 SVGAGI. The CDR3 length is 13 residues. The ends were cut back, 5 bases at V and 4 bases at J, with 8 bases in the middle.

The chain joins TRBV7-9 to TRBJ1-1; TRBD1 aligns across 8 bases. Germline V gene lookup returns CDR1 SEHNR and CDR2 FQNEAQ (reference sequence). This CDR3 is built from 13 residues. J was trimmed by 11 bases and V by 4 bases; bases with no gene match: 9. As DNA, the CDR3 is TGTGCCAGCAGCTCCAGACAGGGGCGCCGGGCTTTCTTT. Translation gives CASSSRQGRRAFF.

The table lists this clonotype with a few counts. This chain connects TRBV24-1 to TRBJ1-4, with no clear D. The V end was cut by 3 bases, the J end by 12 bases, with 13 bases between. The CDR3 spans 13 residues. The V gene's germline CDR1 is KGHDR and CDR2 SFDVKD. CDR3 protein: CATSDPSSYQLFF. The CDR3 nucleotides read TGTGCCACCAGTGATCCCTCTTCCTATCAACTGTTTTTT.

This clonotype occurred a few times. The V call is TRBV6-5, the J call TRBJ1-6, with 10 bases lining up with TRBD1. The CDR3 runs 15 residues. Trimming at V came to 4 bases and at J to 6 bases, leaving 3 bases not matched to a gene. Germline CDR1 is MNHEY and CDR2 is SVGAGI. CDR3 sequence reads: CASSLGTGANSPLHF. The CDR3 DNA sequence: TGTGCCAGCAGTTTGGGGACAGGGGCTAATTCACCCCTCCACTTT.

The sample holds a few counts of this clonotype. CDR3 sequence (DNA): TGTGCCAGCAGCTGGGGGTTTGCCGTCGGTGGCTACACCTTC. This translates into CASSWGFAVGGYTF. The V gene is TRBV7-2, the J gene TRBJ1-2, with D maybe TRBD1 (5 bases). CDR1 is SGHTA, CDR2 FQGNSA, per germline. CDR3 length equals 14 residues. Deletions cut 4 bases from V and 7 bases from J, with 16 bases between. Using reference TRBV7-2 and TRBJ1-2 for the parts outside the CDR3, the full variable domain is GAGVSQSPSNKVTEKGKDVELRCDPISGHTALYWYRQSLGQGLEFLIYFQGNSAPDKSGLPSDRFSAERTGGSVSTLTIQRTQQEDSAVYLCASSWGFAVGGYTFGSGTRLTVV.

V gene TRBV4-3 combines with J gene TRBJ2-5; no definite D call. The ends were cut back, 0 bases at V and 5 bases at J, with 13 bases in the middle. Germline-derived CDR1 and CDR2 are LGHNA and YSLEER. This CDR3 comprises 15 residues. CDR3 nucleotides: TGCGCCAGCAGCCAAGATCCAGATGGACGGGAGACCCAGTACTTC. This translates into CASSQDPDGRETQYF.

The V gene is TRBV20-1, the J gene TRBJ1-5; D is possibly TRBD1 (6 bases). V lost 5 bases, J lost 4 bases, and 15 bases lay in between. In germline, CDR1 is DFQATT, CDR2 SNEGSKA (reference sequence). There are 14 residues in the CDR3. The CDR3 region has the DNA TGCAGTGCTCCACACCGGGACACTAATCAGCCCCAGCATTTT. Its protein product is CSAPHRDTNQPQHF.

This clonotype was seen only a few times. The chain combines TRBV20-1 with TRBJ2-7; a weak D match, TRBD1 (6 bases). This CDR3 region has 11 residues. Trimming took off 3 bases at V and 13 bases at J, with 16 bases between the two ends. The V gene's germline CDR1 is DFQATT and CDR2 SNEGSKA (reference sequence). CDR3 amino acids: CSASGRSGEYF. The DNA of the CDR3 is TGCAGTGCTAGCGGGCGGTCAGGGGAATACTTC.

This clonotype came up a few times. The genes are TRBV12-3 or TRBV12-4 and TRBJ1-3; D gene uncertain. Trimming removed 2 bases at V and 4 bases at J, with 3 bases between. The CDR3 runs to 12 residues. The CDR3 region is CASSLFGNTIYF. The DNA of the CDR3 is TGTGCCAGCAGTTTATTCGGAAACACCATATATTTT.

This clonotype has just a few counts. V and J are TRBV25-1 and TRBJ2-3; the match to TRBD2 covers 9 bases. CDR1 is MGHDK, CDR2 SYGVNS, per germline. The CDR3 has 15 residues. V shed 5 bases, J shed 4 bases, and the junction held 7 bases outside the gene matches. DNA of the CDR3: TGTGCCAGCAGTAGGCGGGGGGGCCGTGCAGATACGCAGTATTTT. Protein: CASSRRGGRADTQYF.

This clonotype was recorded many times. This chain links TRBV16 with TRBJ2-7; no reliable D call. The germline V gene encodes CDR1 KGHSY and CDR2 FQNENV. The CDR3 runs 12 residues. Trimming took off 7 bases at V and 0 bases at J, with 7 bases between the two ends. CDR3 coding DNA: TGTGCCAGCACCCGTCGCTCCTACGAGCAGTACTTC. The encoded protein is CASTRRSYEQYF.

The table lists this clonotype with a few counts. This chain links TRBV4-3 with TRBJ2-3; 7 bases align to TRBD2. Germline-derived CDR1 and CDR2 are LGHNA and YSLEER. This CDR3 comprises 16 residues. Trimming at V came to 3 bases and at J to 6 bases, leaving 12 bases not matched to a gene. CDR3: CASSHLERGIGDTQYF. The DNA of the CDR3 is TGCGCCAGCAGCCATCTGGAGCGGGGAATAGGGGATACGCAGTATTTT.

The chain combines TRBV18 with TRBJ1-5; 9 bases are a match to TRBD1. CDR1 and CDR2 from the germline V gene are KGHSH and LQKENI. The CDR3 is 19 amino acids. The V gene end was trimmed by 1 base and the J gene end by 5 bases; junction bases not matched to a gene: 15. This CDR3 reads CASSPRFGPGQGSDQPQHF. In DNA form, the CDR3 reads TGTGCCAGCTCACCACGGTTTGGACCGGGACAGGGTTCCGATCAGCCCCAGCATTTT.

This clonotype was counted between two and nine times. The J gene is TRBJ2-7, the V gene TRBV6-2 or TRBV6-3; tentative D call: TRBD1 (6 bases). Germline lookup yields CDR1 MNHEY and CDR2 SVGEGT. Trimming pared 5 bases from V and 2 bases from J, leaving 10 bases between. This CDR3 spans 13 amino acids. CDR3 residues: CASSTGTTYEQYV. For the CDR3, the DNA is TGTGCCAGCAGTACCGGGACAACCTACGAGCAGTACGTC.